The present T cell receptor beta chain was sequenced within a study of blood T cells in healthy people across ages (dated by TCRdb to about 2015). Notes on the research overall: Template switching captured roughly one uniquely barcoded TCR beta cDNA molecule per two T cells in model experiments. Donors were grouped into four age groups: young (average approximately 16 years), middle-aged (roughly 37), aged (around 60) and long-lived (approximately 81). Two additional independent replicas of 1 million unique cDNA reads from the same blood draw were analyzed for two donors (one aged 18 to 30 and one aged 80 or older). Age-related changes in TCR beta repertoire diversity were measured in the study by deep sequencing normalized with unique cDNA molecular identifiers. General conclusions and limits of the study: There was a strong correlation between observed TCR beta diversity and the percentage of naive T cells measured by flow cytometry. Compared with the aged group, more naive CD4+ T cells, fewer expanded clones and increased TCR diversity were shown by the long-lived group, suggesting age selection. Total diversity estimates from one million sequenced T cells were considered lower bounds and underestimates. Observed TCR beta diversity per million T cells fell roughly linearly with age, and a significant reduction was already apparent by age about 38. Because profiling used bulk unsorted PBMCs, naive and antigen-experienced compartments could not be compared conclusively. Because the CMV infection status of the donors was unknown, age-related changes in expanded clonotypes may potentially have been confounded.

On this clonotype itself: This receptor's antigen is unknown. Base qualities were left out, and no much larger clone turns up one base away.

V lost 4 bases and J lost 1 base; the stretch between them is 10 bases long. Per the germline V gene, SGHAT is the CDR1 and FQNNGV is the CDR2. The CDR3, from cysteine to phenylalanine, totals 14 residues. Just CDR3 DNA is preserved here, 42 bases in frame from base 1. The donors were roughly 40 Caucasian individuals from Russia, aged roughly 6 to 100 years, who were systemically healthy. About 10 milliliters of peripheral blood were collected from each donor into EDTA-treated Vacutainer tubes. Ficoll-Paque density-gradient centrifugation was used to isolate PBMCs, with at least 6.5 million per sample. Trizol reagent was used to extract total RNA from PBMCs, with at least 6 micrograms per sample. Naive CD45RAhigh/CD27high T cell percentages were measured by flow cytometry on a PBMC aliquot from every donor. Library construction relied on 5' RACE. Sequencing was carried out with an Illumina HiSeq 2500. The second PCR ran for roughly 6 to 11 cycles and used a J-beta primer mix along with a sample-barcoded 5' primer. A unique molecular identifier was introduced onto each TCR beta cDNA molecule by a template-switch 5' adaptor carrying 12 random nucleotides. At least 2.5 million CDR3-containing paired-end reads were obtained from each sample. The Mint cDNA synthesis kit, primed by a TRBC-specific oligonucleotide, was used to synthesize first-strand cDNA from all RNA. Following uracil-DNA glycosylase treatment, all cDNA underwent a first 18-cycle PCR with the universal primers M1SS and BC2_uni_R. The authors' pipeline ran thus. Normalization of each sample was performed by random selection of 1 million high-quality reads, each carrying a distinct molecular identifier. Reads sharing molecular identifiers were discarded rather than binned into consensus sequences. CDR3 identification, clonotype clustering and error correction used MiTCR with a Q25 quality threshold and the strictest error-elimination algorithm. Lower-bound total TCR beta diversity was estimated with a nonparametric unseen species model using Euler transformation. TCRdb reprocessed the public reads (quality trimming at Q25 with fastp, clone calling with MiXCR) and kept in-frame beta chains. Duplicate CDR3 protein sequences are folded into a single record with the most common DNA and genes. It is TCRdb's table, rather than the study itself, that gives the V and J calls and clone size. For this sample there are 600,000 to 850,000 distinct CDR3 sequences; roughly 25% appear just once. 9.4% of the sample is in the top ten clones.

The data also belong to a second study, concerning T cells of mothers and their children. The second study, in turn, reports: Nine systemically healthy Caucasian individuals served as donors, namely three mothers together with their six children. cDNA synthesis consumed the entire amount of extracted RNA, loaded at about 1.5 ug RNA in each 15 ul reaction. Sample barcodes and 2-4 random nucleotides were added via the M1S primer in the second PCR. Over 9.5 million TCR beta CDR3 reads were obtained for each mother, and approximately 2.9 million reads were obtained for each child. Thymic selection shapes the output of TCR recombination in a similar way in related and unrelated pairs, and inherited differences have a minor effect. Normalized repertoire overlap was always slightly but never significantly higher in related than unrelated mother-child pairs. Persistent microchimeric T cell clones were not detected, at a sensitivity of around 99 clones per million clonotypes. Deep NGS was used in the study to compare the TCR beta repertoires of mothers and children and to look for features that separate related mother-child pairs from unrelated individuals. On average, the children were around 11 +/- 4 years old, while the mothers were about 40 +/- 4 years old. After adapter ligation was performed with NEBNext reagents, the libraries were sequenced on an Illumina HiSeq 2000 with 100+100 nt paired-end reads. To prevent cross-contamination, the mother and child libraries were prepared a month apart and were sequenced in separate runs. For each donor, between roughly 450,000 and 2,200,000 distinct TCR beta clonotypes were identified. Naive TCR beta clonotypes were estimated from low-frequency clonotypes matched to each donor's FACS-determined naive share, without sorting.

The receptor was derived from a boy between 10 and 17 years old in good health. The chain was built from TRBV11-2 and TRBJ1-1; the D gene is unclear. The specimen was blood. The nucleotide sequence is given as TGTGCCAGCAGCTCCCCGTTTGGGAACACTGAAGCTTTCTTT. It translates to CASSSPFGNTEAFF.